The entry below gives a single T cell receptor beta chain sequence along with its context. A few counts support this clonotype. What this receptor recognizes is not known. Qualities for individual bases were not recorded, and no much larger clone is one base off. The sample belongs to a study of T-cell reconstitution after alpha-beta-depleted transplantation in children (TCRdb year 2016). In the study overall: T-cell immune reconstitution after TCRalphabeta/CD19-depleted allogeneic hematopoietic cell transplantation in children was quantitatively tracked in the study by means of TCR repertoire profiling. The paper as a whole reports these results and caveats: In some patients, high TCRbeta diversity at day 60 was attributed to recipient T cells and intrathymic progenitors that had survived conditioning. Hyperexpanded clone frequencies declined over subsequent months; after one year, T-cell counts and TCRbeta diversity were mostly attributed to newly produced T cells. The apparently early recovery of alphabetaT-cell counts about two months after transplant reportedly depended on only several hundred rapidly expanded clones that came from non-depleted graft cells.

The library was made by PCR. The sequencer listed for this sample is Illumina HiSeq 2500. To normalize quantification of the TCRbeta repertoire, the TCR libraries were built with molecular barcoding that relied on unique molecular identifiers. TCRdb passed the public sequencing reads through fastp at Q25 and MiXCR, retaining productive beta sequences. CDR3 protein sequences are deduplicated, and each keeps its most common genes and DNA. This sample is represented by about 980,000 distinct CDR3 sequences; under 30% of them were singletons. The ten largest clones add up to 28% of the sample. This sample's treatment or condition label indicates: allogeneic hematopoietic cell transplantation with graft depleted of TCRalphabeta T cells and CD19 B cells. TCRalphabeta/CD19-depleted allogeneic hematopoietic cell grafts were given to the transplant recipients, all of whom were children. From the cysteine up to the phenylalanine, the CDR3 has a length of 15 residues. Solely the CDR3 DNA is kept, with 45 bases framed from the first base. V is pruned by 0 bases and J by 4 bases, leaving 6 bases of the junction without a gene match. The germline V gene (reference sequence) gives CDR1 as MNHEY and CDR2 as SMNVEV.

Material: PBMCs, mostly from graft donor cells, obtained 360 days after TCRalphabeta/CD19-depleted stem cell transplant. The TCR originated in a boy in the first two years of life who had a stem cell transplant for SCID, so the T cells may come from the graft donor. The sequence is built from TRBV27 and TRBJ2-7, with 7 bases matching TRBD2. The CDR3 protein: CASSLSGLDLYEQYF. The DNA sequence is as follows: TGTGCCAGCAGTTTATCTGGACTAGACTTATACGAGCAGTACTTC.